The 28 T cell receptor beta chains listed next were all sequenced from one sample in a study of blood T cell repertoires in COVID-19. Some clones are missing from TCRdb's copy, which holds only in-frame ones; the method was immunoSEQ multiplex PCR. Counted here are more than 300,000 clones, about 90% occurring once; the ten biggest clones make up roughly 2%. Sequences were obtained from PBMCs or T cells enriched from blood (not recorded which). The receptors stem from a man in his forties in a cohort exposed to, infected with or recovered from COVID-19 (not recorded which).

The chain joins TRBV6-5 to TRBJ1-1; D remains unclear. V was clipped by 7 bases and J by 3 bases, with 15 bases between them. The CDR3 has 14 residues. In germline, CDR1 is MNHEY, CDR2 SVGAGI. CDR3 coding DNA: TGTGCCAGCACCACTACCGAGGGTTACACTGAAGCTTTCTTT. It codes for CASTTTEGYTEAFF.

CDR3 protein: CASSPNPQAGEAFF. CDR3 in DNA: TGTGCCAGCTCACCAAATCCCCAAGCAGGAGAAGCTTTCTTT. V is TRBV18 and J is TRBJ1-1; D not certain. Trimming stripped 2 bases from V and 8 bases from J, with 15 bases between. The V gene's germline CDR1 is KGHSH and CDR2 LQKENI. The CDR3 has 14 amino acids.

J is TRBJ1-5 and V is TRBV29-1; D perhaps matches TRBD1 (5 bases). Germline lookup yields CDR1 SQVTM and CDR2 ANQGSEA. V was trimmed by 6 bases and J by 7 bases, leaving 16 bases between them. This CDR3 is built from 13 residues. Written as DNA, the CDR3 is TGCAGCGTATTAGGGCAGGGAGGACAGCCCCAGCATTTT. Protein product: CSVLGQGGQPQHF.

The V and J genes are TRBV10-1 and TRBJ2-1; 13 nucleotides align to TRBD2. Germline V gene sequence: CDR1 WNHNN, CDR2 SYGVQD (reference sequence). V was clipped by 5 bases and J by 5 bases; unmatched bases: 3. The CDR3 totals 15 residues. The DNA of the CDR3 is TGCGCCAGCAGTTCCGGACTAGCGGGGGACAATGAGCAGTTCTTC. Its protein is CASSSGLAGDNEQFF.

CDR3 protein: CASSPQGSNQPQHF. The CDR3 nucleotides read TGTGCCAGCAGTCCGCAGGGTTCTAATCAGCCCCAGCATTTT. The chain carries TRBV6-6 and TRBJ1-5, with a weak D call TRBD1 (5 bases). CDR1 MNHNY and CDR2 SVGAGI come from the germline V gene (reference sequence). This CDR3 comprises 14 residues. V was pared by 5 bases and J by 4 bases, with 12 bases between.

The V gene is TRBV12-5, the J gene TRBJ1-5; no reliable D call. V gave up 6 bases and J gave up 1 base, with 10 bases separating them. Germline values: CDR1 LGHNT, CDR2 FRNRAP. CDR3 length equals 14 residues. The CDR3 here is CASGKDSSNQPQHF. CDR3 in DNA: TGTGCTAGTGGAAAGGACTCGAGCAATCAGCCCCAGCATTTT. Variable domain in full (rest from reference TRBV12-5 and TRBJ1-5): DARVTQTPRHKVTEMGQEVTMRCQPILGHNTVFWYRQTMMQGLELLAYFRNRAPLDDSGMPKDRFSAEMPDATLATLKIQPSEPRDSAVYFCASGKDSSNQPQHFGDGTRLSIL.

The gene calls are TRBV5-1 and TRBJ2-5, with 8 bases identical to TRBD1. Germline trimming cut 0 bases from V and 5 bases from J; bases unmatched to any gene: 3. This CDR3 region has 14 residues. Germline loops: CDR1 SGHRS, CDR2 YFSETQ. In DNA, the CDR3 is TGCGCCAGCAGCTTGGGACAGGGGAAGGAGACCCAGTACTTC. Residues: CASSLGQGKETQYF.

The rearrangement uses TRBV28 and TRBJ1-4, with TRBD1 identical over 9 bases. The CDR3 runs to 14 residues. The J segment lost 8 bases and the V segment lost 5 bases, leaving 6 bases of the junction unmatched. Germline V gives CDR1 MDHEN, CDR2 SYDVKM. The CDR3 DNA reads TGTGCCAGCAGTCGGGACAGGGAGGGGGAAAAACTGTTTTTT. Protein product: CASSRDREGEKLFF.

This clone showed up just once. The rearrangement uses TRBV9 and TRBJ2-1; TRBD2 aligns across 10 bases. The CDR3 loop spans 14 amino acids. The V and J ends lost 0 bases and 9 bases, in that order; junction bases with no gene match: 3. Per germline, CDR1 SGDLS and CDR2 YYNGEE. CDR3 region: CASSVASSGGEQFF. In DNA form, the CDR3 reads TGTGCCAGCAGCGTAGCGTCTAGCGGGGGTGAGCAGTTCTTC.

The CDR3 bases are TGTGCCAGCAGGGACGGGACAGGATCCCAGCCCCAGCATTTT. Residues: CASRDGTGSQPQHF. The chain uses TRBV28 and TRBJ1-5; TRBD1 matches at 8 bases. The CDR3 runs to 14 residues. CDR1 MDHEN and CDR2 SYDVKM come from the germline V gene. With V trimmed by 6 bases and J by 7 bases, 8 bases remained unmatched.

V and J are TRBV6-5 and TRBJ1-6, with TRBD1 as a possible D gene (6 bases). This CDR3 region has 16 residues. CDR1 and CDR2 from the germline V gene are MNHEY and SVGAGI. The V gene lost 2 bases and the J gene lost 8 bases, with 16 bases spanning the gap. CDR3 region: CASSYGNRVTDSPLHF. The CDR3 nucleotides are TGTGCCAGCAGTTACGGGAACAGGGTCACAGATTCACCCCTCCACTTT.

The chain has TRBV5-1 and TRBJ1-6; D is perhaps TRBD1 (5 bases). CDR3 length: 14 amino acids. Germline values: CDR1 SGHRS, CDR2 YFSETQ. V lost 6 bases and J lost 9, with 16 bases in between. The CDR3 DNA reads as TGCGCCAGCACGAGAGAGGCCGGGGGTTCACCCCTCCACTTT. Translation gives CASTREAGGSPLHF. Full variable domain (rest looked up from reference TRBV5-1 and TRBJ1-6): KAGVTQTPRYLIKTRGQQVTLSCSPISGHRSVSWYQQTPGQGLQFLFEYFSETQRNKGNFPGRFSGRQFSNSRSEMNVSTLELGDSALYLCASTREAGGSPLHFGNGTRLTVT.

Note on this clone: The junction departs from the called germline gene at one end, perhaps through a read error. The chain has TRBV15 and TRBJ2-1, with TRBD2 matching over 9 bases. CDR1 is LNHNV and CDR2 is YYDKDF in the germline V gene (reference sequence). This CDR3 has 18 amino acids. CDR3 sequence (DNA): TGCGCCACCAGCAGAGATATTGGCGGGAGGGGGGTGTACAATGAGCAGTTCTTC. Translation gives CATSRDIGGRGVYNEQFF.

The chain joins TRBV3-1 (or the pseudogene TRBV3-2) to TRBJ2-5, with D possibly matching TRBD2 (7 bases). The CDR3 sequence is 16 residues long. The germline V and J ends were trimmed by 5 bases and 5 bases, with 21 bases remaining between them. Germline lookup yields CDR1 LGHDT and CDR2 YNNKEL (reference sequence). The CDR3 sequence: CASSGLQTGRGETQYF. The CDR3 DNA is TGTGCCAGCAGCGGTCTCCAGACGGGGAGGGGGGAGACCCAGTACTTC.

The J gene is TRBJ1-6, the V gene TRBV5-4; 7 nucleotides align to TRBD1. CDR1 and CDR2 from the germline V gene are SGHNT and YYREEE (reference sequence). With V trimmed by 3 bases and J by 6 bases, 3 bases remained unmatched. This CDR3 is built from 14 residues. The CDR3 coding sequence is TGTGCCAGCAGCTCGGGACAGCCTAATTCACCCCTCCACTTT. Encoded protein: CASSSGQPNSPLHF.

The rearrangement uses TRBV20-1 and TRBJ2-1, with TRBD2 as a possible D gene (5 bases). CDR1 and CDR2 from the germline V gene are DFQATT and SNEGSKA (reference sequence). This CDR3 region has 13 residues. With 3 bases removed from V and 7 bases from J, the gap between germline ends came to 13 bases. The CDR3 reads CSASYGVVNEQFF. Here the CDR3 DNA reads TGCAGTGCTAGTTACGGGGTGGTAAATGAGCAGTTCTTC.

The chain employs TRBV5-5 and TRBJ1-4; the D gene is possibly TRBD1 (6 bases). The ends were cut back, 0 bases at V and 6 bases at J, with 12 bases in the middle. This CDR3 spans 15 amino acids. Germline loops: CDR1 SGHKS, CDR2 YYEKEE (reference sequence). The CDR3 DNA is TGTGCCAGCAGCTTGGGACTCAGGGGCGATGAAAAACTGTTTTTT. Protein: CASSLGLRGDEKLFF.

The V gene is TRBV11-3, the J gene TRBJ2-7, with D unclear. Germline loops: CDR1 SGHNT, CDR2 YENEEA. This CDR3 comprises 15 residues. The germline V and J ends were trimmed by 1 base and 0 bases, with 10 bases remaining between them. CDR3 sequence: CASSLGSTPSYEQYF. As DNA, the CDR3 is TGTGCCAGCAGCTTAGGCAGTACCCCCTCCTACGAGCAGTACTTC.

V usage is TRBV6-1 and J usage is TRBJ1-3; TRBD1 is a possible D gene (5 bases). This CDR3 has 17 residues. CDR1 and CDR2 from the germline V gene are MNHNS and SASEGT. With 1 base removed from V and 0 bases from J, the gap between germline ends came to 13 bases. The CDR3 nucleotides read TGTGCCAGCAGTGAAGTCATAAACAGGATCTCTGGAAACACCATATATTTT. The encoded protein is CASSEVINRISGNTIYF.

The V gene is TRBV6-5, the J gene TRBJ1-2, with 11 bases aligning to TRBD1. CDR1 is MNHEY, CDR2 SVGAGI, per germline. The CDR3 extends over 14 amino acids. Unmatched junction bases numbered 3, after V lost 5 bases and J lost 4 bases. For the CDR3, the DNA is TGTGCCAGCAGTCCGGGACAGGGGGTCTATGGCTACACCTTC. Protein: CASSPGQGVYGYTF.

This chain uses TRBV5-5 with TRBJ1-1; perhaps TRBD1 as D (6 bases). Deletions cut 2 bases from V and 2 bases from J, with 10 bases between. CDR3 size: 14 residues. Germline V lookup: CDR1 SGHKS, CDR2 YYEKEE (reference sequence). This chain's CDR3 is CASSFGQTNTEAFF. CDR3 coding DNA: TGTGCCAGCAGCTTCGGACAGACAAACACTGAAGCTTTCTTT.

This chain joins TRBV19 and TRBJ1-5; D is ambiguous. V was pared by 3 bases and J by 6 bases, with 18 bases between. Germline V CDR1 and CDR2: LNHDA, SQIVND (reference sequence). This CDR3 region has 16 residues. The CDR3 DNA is TGTGCCAGTAGTATCTTGCGGCCAGTCCCTTCTCAGCCCCAGCATTTT. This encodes CASSILRPVPSQPQHF.

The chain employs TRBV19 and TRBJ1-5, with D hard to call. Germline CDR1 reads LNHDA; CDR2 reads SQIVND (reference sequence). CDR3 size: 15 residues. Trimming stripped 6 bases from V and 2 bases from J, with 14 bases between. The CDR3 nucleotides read TGTGCCAGTAGCCAACCACAGTTGGGCAATCAGCCCCAGCATTTT. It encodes CASSQPQLGNQPQHF. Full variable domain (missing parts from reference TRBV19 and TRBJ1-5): DGGITQSPKYLFRKEGQNVTLSCEQNLNHDAMYWYRQDPGQGLRLIYYSQIVNDFQKGDIAEGYSVSREKKESFPLTVTSAQKNPTAFYLCASSQPQLGNQPQHFGDGTRLSIL.

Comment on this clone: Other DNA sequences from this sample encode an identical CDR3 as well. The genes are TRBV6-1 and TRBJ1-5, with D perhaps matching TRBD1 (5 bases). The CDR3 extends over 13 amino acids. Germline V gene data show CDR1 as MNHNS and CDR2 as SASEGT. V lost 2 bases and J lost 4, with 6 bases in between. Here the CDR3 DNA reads TGTGCCAGCAGTGAACAGGGTAATCAGCCCCAGCATTTT. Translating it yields CASSEQGNQPQHF.

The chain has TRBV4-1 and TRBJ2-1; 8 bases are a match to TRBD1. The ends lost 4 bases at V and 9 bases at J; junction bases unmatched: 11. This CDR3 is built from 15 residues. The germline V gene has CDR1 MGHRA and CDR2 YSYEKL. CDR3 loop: CASSPGQEKIGEQFF. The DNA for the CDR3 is TGCGCCAGCAGCCCGGGACAGGAAAAAATAGGTGAGCAGTTCTTC.

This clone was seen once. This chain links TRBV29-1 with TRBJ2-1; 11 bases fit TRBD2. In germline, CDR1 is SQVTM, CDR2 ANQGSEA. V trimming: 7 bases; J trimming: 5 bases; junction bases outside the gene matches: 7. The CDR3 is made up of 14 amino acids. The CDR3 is CSAETSGTNNEQFF. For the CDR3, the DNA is TGCAGCGCCGAGACTAGCGGGACTAACAATGAGCAGTTCTTC.

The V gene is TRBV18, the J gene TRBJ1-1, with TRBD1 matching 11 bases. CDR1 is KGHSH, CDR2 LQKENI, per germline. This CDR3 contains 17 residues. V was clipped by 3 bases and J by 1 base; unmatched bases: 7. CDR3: CASSPSGQGVGNTEAFF. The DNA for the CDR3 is TGTGCCAGCTCACCTTCGGGACAGGGGGTAGGGAACACTGAAGCTTTCTTT.

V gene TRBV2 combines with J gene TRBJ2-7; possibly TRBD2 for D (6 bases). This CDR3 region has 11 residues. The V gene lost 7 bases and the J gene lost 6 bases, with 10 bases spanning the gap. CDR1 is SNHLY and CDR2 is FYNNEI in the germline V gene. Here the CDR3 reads CASNGGTEQYF. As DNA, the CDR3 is TGTGCCAGCAACGGGGGTACCGAGCAGTACTTC.